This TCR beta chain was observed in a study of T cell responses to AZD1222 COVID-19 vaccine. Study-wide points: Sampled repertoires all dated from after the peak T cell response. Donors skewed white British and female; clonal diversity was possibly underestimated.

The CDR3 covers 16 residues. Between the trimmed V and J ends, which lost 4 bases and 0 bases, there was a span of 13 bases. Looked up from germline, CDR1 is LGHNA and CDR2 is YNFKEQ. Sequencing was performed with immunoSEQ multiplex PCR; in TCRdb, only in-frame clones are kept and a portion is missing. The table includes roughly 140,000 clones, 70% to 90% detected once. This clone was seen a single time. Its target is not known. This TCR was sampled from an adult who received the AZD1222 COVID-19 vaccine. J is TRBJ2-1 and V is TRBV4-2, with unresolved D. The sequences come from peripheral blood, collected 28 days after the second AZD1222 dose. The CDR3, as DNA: TGTGCCAGCAGCCGCCTTGTGGATAGCTCCTACAATGAGCAGTTCTTC. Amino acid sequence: CASSRLVDSSYNEQFF.